The T cell receptor beta chain described here comes from a study of cytomegalovirus exposure and HLA in healthy donors. Across the whole study: HLA-typed donors were the source of about 85 million unique TCRs, which an early data release held.

Study results and caveats: Analyzed later, most CMV-associated TCR beta chains appeared HLA-restricted. Certain indistinguishable V segments, among them TRBV6-2 and TRBV6-3, were excluded.

Germline V gene lookup returns CDR1 LNHDA and CDR2 SQIVND (reference sequence). V lost 10 bases and J lost 1, with 7 bases in between. The CDR3 has 11 residues. As for this clone: What it binds is unknown.

Use of 60 Vbeta and 13 Jbeta primers characterized the PCR. The repertoire was sequenced with immunoSEQ multiplex PCR; TCRdb's copy has only in-frame clones and lacks some. The sample shows fewer than 200,000 clones, about two thirds of them seen only once. The clonotype originates from a woman in her twenties or thirties in good health and CMV-seronegative. The V gene is TRBV19, the J gene TRBJ1-1; D is ambiguous. Sequenced: PBMCs. The CDR3 loop is CATRQNTEAFF. DNA of the CDR3: TGTGCCACCCGACAGAACACTGAAGCTTTCTTT.